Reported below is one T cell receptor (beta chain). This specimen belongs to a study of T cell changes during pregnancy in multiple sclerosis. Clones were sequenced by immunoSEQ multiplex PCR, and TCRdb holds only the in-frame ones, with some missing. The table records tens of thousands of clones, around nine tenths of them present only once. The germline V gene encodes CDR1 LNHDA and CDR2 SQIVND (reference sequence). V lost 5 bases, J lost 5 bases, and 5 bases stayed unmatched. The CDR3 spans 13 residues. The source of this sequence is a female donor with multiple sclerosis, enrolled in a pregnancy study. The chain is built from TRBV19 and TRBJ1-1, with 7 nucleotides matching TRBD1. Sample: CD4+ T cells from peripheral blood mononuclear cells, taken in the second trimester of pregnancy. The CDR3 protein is CASSRQGYTEAFF. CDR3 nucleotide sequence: TGTGCCAGTAGTCGACAGGGATATACTGAAGCTTTCTTT.